One T cell receptor (beta chain) is described in this entry. Antigen unknown. This sample is drawn from a study of T cell repertoires in cytomegalovirus infection. Study summary: Recently identified HLA-C-restricted CMV epitopes were used, and well-studied HLA-B-restricted CMV epitopes were used as well. Indicated by public TCR beta signatures were CMV infection and matching HLA type. General study results and limits: Using cumulative public TCR beta family frequency, the authors identified those who carried CMV together with the relevant HLA. Dominating the ex vivo response were HLA-C-restricted CMV-specific TCR beta clonotypes.

In TCRdb, the reads were re-called with MiXCR into one record per CDR3 protein. The sample includes some 700,000 distinct CDR3 sequences, 33% of them seen just once. Sequenced material: cultured PBMCs, taken from culture after CMV antigen stimulation. This clonotype was obtained from a human donor in good health (CMV status not recorded). Some clones in this sample may be carry-over from other donors' samples.

CDR3 protein: CASSSKRTVNTEAFF. CDR3 coding DNA: TGTGCCAGCAGCTCAAAAAGAACAGTGAACACTGAAGCTTTCTTT. The chain links TRBV7-4 to TRBJ1-1; D gene uncertain. The CDR3 is 15 amino acids. V was clipped by 4 bases and J by 0 bases, with 12 bases between them. Looked up from germline, CDR1 is SGHVT and CDR2 is SQSDAQ.